The text below deals with one T cell receptor beta chain. These data come from a study of blood T cell repertoires in COVID-19. Looking at the study overall: Samples taken during acute and convalescent COVID-19 were collected in the United States, Italy and Spain.

The CDR3 spans 15 residues. Germline V gene data show CDR1 as MNHEY and CDR2 as SMNVEV (reference sequence). Unmatched junction bases numbered 4, after V lost 6 bases and J lost 0 bases. Sequenced by immunoSEQ multiplex PCR; TCRdb stores in-frame clones only, minus some. Counted here are under 140,000 clones, 75% to 80% occurring once; the ten biggest clones make up 15% to 20%. The chain is built from TRBV27 and TRBJ2-5; 10 bases fit TRBD1. This clonotype originated in a woman of 80 years or more with active or convalescent COVID-19. The sample comprised peripheral blood. For the CDR3, the DNA is TGTGCCAGCAGGACGGGACAGGGGAACCAAGAGACCCAGTACTTC. It yields the protein CASRTGQGNQETQYF.